This T cell receptor beta chain was captured in a study of blood T cells in healthy people across ages. The overall study: Template switching recovered approximately one barcoded beta molecule for every two T cells.

Donors ranged from 6 to 90 years old and were healthy Caucasians in Russia. Only a few counts were recorded for this clonotype. Its antigen is still unknown. Study-wide results and caveats: In long-lived donors, naive CD4+ cell counts and diversity exceeded those of aged donors. TCR beta diversity correlated strongly with naive T cell percentage.

The second PCR ran roughly 7 to 12 cycles with a sample-barcoded 5' primer and J-beta primers. A single record per CDR3 protein comes from TCRdb applying MiXCR to the 5' RACE reads. The sample shows approximately 1.5 million distinct CDR3 sequences, less than 45% of them seen only once. The specimen was blood. This TCR came from a woman aged 18 to 35 in good health.

CDR3 in amino acids: CASSVALGRGSDTQYF. The CDR3 DNA is TGTGCCAGCAGCGTAGCTCTAGGGAGAGGCTCAGATACGCAGTATTTT. The chain recombines TRBV9 with TRBJ2-3; maybe TRBD2 (5 bases). Deletions cut 0 bases from V and 4 bases from J, with 15 bases between. CDR3 length equals 16 residues. Germline values: CDR1 SGDLS, CDR2 YYNGEE.